One and the same sample provided the 27 T cell receptor beta chains below, sequenced in a study of technical replicates of blood from a handful of donors. Produced via immunoSEQ multiplex PCR; TCRdb's table is partial and in-frame only. This table has some 82,000 clones, roughly 94% appearing once. Sequencing was carried out using T cells isolated from PBMCs. These receptors came from a human donor in good health.

This chain uses TRBV19 with TRBJ1-3; D gene ambiguous. Trimming stripped 4 bases from V and 1 base from J, with 5 bases between. CDR3 length equals 13 residues. Germline V lookup: CDR1 LNHDA, CDR2 SQIVND (reference sequence). The CDR3 protein is CASSKQSGNTIYF. Here the CDR3 DNA reads TGTGCCAGTAGTAAACAGTCTGGAAACACCATATATTTT.

This chain links TRBV10-2 with TRBJ1-1; 9 bases agree with TRBD1. The CDR3 extends over 14 amino acids. The V and J ends lost 4 bases and 3 bases, in that order; junction bases with no gene match: 3. Per germline, CDR1 WSHSY and CDR2 SAAADI. CDR3 coding DNA: TGCGCCAGCAGTGGGACAGGGGCATACACTGAAGCTTTCTTT. It codes for CASSGTGAYTEAFF.

In its sample, this clone was seen a few times. The V and J genes are TRBV7-9 and TRBJ2-7; 9 positions agree with TRBD1. CDR1 and CDR2 (germline): SEHNR, FQNEAQ (reference sequence). The CDR3 spans 15 residues. Trimming cost V 5 bases and J 1 base; bases outside gene matches: 6. The CDR3 loop reads CASSPRDRESYEQYF. The CDR3 nucleotides read TGTGCCAGCAGCCCCCGGGACAGGGAATCCTACGAGCAGTACTTC.

V is TRBV7-2 and J is TRBJ2-7, with D perhaps matching TRBD1 (5 bases). Trimming stripped 8 bases from V and 0 bases from J, with 8 bases between. CDR1 is SGHTA, CDR2 FQGNSA, per germline. The CDR3 consists of 12 residues. DNA of the CDR3: TGTGCCAGCCATGGGGCCTCCTACGAGCAGTACTTC. This codes for CASHGASYEQYF.

The V gene is TRBV10-3, the J gene TRBJ1-1, with D unresolved. Trimming took off 7 bases at V and 1 base at J, with 10 bases between the two ends. The CDR3 is 13 residues long. The germline V gene encodes CDR1 ENHRY and CDR2 SYGVKD. CDR3 protein: CAIKRDANTEAFF. The CDR3 DNA reads as TGTGCCATCAAGAGGGATGCGAACACTGAAGCTTTCTTT.

The CDR3 region has the DNA TGTGCCAGCAGCCACGACAGGGGGCGGTGGTCCACAACTAATGAAAAACTGTTTTTT. Protein product: CASSHDRGRWSTTNEKLFF. The chain couples TRBV28 to TRBJ1-4; 10 bases are a match to TRBD1. CDR3 length: 19 amino acids. Looked up from germline, CDR1 is MDHEN and CDR2 is SYDVKM. J lost 0 bases, V lost 6 bases, and 13 bases had no gene match.

The chain links TRBV7-9 to TRBJ1-1; TRBD1 might be the D (6 bases). The CDR3 has 13 amino acids. Trimming left V 2 bases short and J 3 bases short, with 7 bases between. CDR1 and CDR2 (germline): SEHNR, FQNEAQ (reference sequence). The CDR3 here is CASSLKGDTEAFF. The CDR3 region has the DNA TGTGCCAGCAGCTTAAAGGGGGACACTGAAGCTTTCTTT. Using reference TRBV7-9 and TRBJ1-1 for the parts outside the CDR3, the full variable domain is DTGVSQNPRHKITKRGQNVTFRCDPISEHNRLYWYRQTLGQGPEFLTYFQNEAQLEKSRLLSDRFSAERPKGSFSTLEIQRTEQGDSAMYLCASSLKGDTEAFFGQGTRLTVV.

The gene calls are TRBV19 and TRBJ2-7, with TRBD2 identical over 7 bases. CDR3 size: 15 residues. The V and J ends lost 0 bases and 3 bases, in that order; junction bases with no gene match: 5. Germline V gene lookup returns CDR1 LNHDA and CDR2 SQIVND (reference sequence). CDR3 in amino acids: CASSIERETIYEQYF. The CDR3, as DNA: TGTGCCAGTAGTATAGAGCGGGAGACAATCTACGAGCAGTACTTC.

The chain recombines TRBV19 with TRBJ1-5; D is perhaps TRBD1 (5 bases). V was cut by 3 bases and J by 1 base, with 13 bases left in between. This CDR3 has 16 amino acids. CDR1 is LNHDA, CDR2 SQIVND, per germline (reference sequence). The CDR3 DNA reads TGTGCCAGTAGTATTGGAGGGGATAGAAGCAATCAGCCCCAGCATTTT. Its protein is CASSIGGDRSNQPQHF.

The rearrangement uses TRBV28 and TRBJ2-5, with D perhaps TRBD1 (7 bases). The CDR3 is 15 amino acids. Germline lookup yields CDR1 MDHEN and CDR2 SYDVKM. V was pared by 6 bases and J by 1 base, with 15 bases between. For the CDR3, the DNA is TGTGCCAGCAGCCGAGACAGGGAGGCCCAAGAGACCCAGTACTTC. Its protein is CASSRDREAQETQYF.

The chain has TRBV19 and TRBJ1-1; a possible D gene is TRBD1 (6 bases). The germline V gene encodes CDR1 LNHDA and CDR2 SQIVND (reference sequence). The CDR3 sequence is 13 residues long. Trimming took 7 bases from V and 6 from J, leaving 15 bases between them. CDR3 amino acids: CASKLQGSAEAFF. The CDR3 region has the DNA TGTGCCAGTAAGTTACAGGGATCGGCTGAAGCTTTCTTT.

The genes are TRBV5-1 and TRBJ2-1; TRBD1 aligns across 10 bases. CDR1 is SGHRS, CDR2 YFSETQ, per germline. J was trimmed by 6 bases and V by 1 base; bases with no gene match: 7. The CDR3 consists of 16 residues. The CDR3 nucleotides read TGCGCCAGCAGCTTGTCGGGGACAGGGGTCTCCAATGAGCAGTTCTTC. Residues: CASSLSGTGVSNEQFF.

The rearrangement joins TRBV9 to TRBJ2-2; TRBD1 might be the D (6 bases). V dropped 3 bases and J dropped 6 bases, with 9 bases sitting between them. The CDR3 sequence is 13 residues long. Germline assignment: CDR1 SGDLS and CDR2 YYNGEE. The CDR3 nucleotides read TGTGCCAGCAGCGCCTCAGGGGCCGGGGAGCTGTTTTTT. This encodes CASSASGAGELFF.

The chain is built from TRBV6-5 and TRBJ2-7, with 9 bases lining up with TRBD1. The CDR3 length is 15 residues. Losses at the gene ends were 6 bases for V and 2 bases for J; bases not matched to a gene: 8. In germline, CDR1 is MNHEY, CDR2 SVGAGI. CDR3 residues: CASRLGQGRAYEQYF. The CDR3 nucleotides read TGTGCCAGCAGACTTGGACAGGGGAGGGCCTACGAGCAGTACTTC.

The V and J genes are TRBV5-4 and TRBJ2-1; no definite D call. Per the germline V gene, CDR1 is SGHNT and CDR2 is YYREEE (reference sequence). V lost 1 base and J lost 10, with 6 bases in between. This CDR3 spans 11 amino acids. The CDR3 protein is CASSLPGEQFF. The CDR3 bases are TGTGCCAGCAGCTTGCCCGGGGAGCAGTTCTTC.

This chain connects TRBV30 to TRBJ2-7; 7 nucleotides line up with TRBD1. Trimming at V came to 0 bases and at J to 7 bases, leaving 3 bases not matched to a gene. Germline lookup yields CDR1 GTSNPN and CDR2 SVGIG (reference sequence). This CDR3 region has 12 residues. CDR3 bases: TGTGCCTGGAGTGTTAGGGGGCTAGAGCAGTACTTC. This translates into CAWSVRGLEQYF. The full variable domain, rest sourced from reference TRBV30 and TRBJ2-7, is SQTIHQWPATLVQPVGSPLSLECTVEGTSNPNLYWYRQAAGRGLQLLFYSVGIGQISSEVPQNLSASRPQDRQFILSSKKLLLSDSGFYLCAWSVRGLEQYFGPGTRLTVT.

This chain uses TRBV6-1 with TRBJ2-5; maybe TRBD1 (5 bases). Between the trimmed V and J ends, which lost 1 base and 2 bases, there was a span of 14 bases. The CDR3 totals 16 residues. In germline, CDR1 is MNHNS, CDR2 SASEGT. The CDR3 DNA sequence: TGTGCCAGCAGTGAAGTAGTTGCAGGGTGGCAAGAGACCCAGTACTTC. It yields the protein CASSEVVAGWQETQYF.

This chain joins TRBV11-3 and TRBJ1-3; possibly TRBD1 for D (5 bases). The CDR3 has 16 residues. V lost 1 base to trimming and J lost 0 bases, with 10 bases between them. Per the germline V gene, CDR1 is SGHNT and CDR2 is YENEEA. The DNA for the CDR3 is TGTGCCAGCAGCTTAGGGCCAGGGCCCTCTGGAAACACCATATATTTT. Protein product: CASSLGPGPSGNTIYF.

This clone appeared a single time. The chain recombines TRBV6-6 with TRBJ2-2; 9 nucleotides line up with TRBD1. Germline V gene sequence: CDR1 MNHNY, CDR2 SVGAGI (reference sequence). The CDR3 extends over 16 amino acids. Unmatched junction bases numbered 6, after V lost 1 base and J lost 6 bases. The CDR3 DNA follows: TGTGCCAGCAGTTACTTCCTTACAGGGGGCGCCGGGGAGCTGTTTTTT. Protein product: CASSYFLTGGAGELFF.

The gene calls are TRBV30 and TRBJ2-4; D is perhaps TRBD1 (6 bases). CDR3 length: 14 residues. Trimming took off 2 bases at V and 8 bases at J, with 16 bases between the two ends. Germline V gene data show CDR1 as GTSNPN and CDR2 as SVGIG (reference sequence). CDR3 DNA sequence: TGTGCCTGGAGTACAGGGTTAATTTCGGACATTCAGTACTTC. Amino acids: CAWSTGLISDIQYF. The variable domain in full, completed from reference TRBV30 and TRBJ2-4, reads SQTIHQWPATLVQPVGSPLSLECTVEGTSNPNLYWYRQAAGRGLQLLFYSVGIGQISSEVPQNLSASRPQDRQFILSSKKLLLSDSGFYLCAWSTGLISDIQYFGAGTRLSVL.

The chain combines TRBV4-3 with TRBJ1-3, with TRBD1 matching 7 bases. The junction had 2 bases not matched to a gene; V was cut back by 1 base and J by 2 bases. The CDR3 has 15 amino acids. Germline V lookup: CDR1 LGHNA, CDR2 YSLEER. For the CDR3, the DNA is TGCGCCAGCAGCCAAGGGACAGGCCCTGGAAACACCATATATTTT. It is translated as CASSQGTGPGNTIYF.

The CDR3 loop is CASSLGTTKNIQYF. CDR3 nucleotides: TGTGCCAGCAGTTTAGGGACTACCAAAAACATTCAGTACTTC. The chain uses TRBV27 and TRBJ2-4; TRBD2 matches at 7 bases. Trimming cost V 2 bases and J 2 bases; bases outside gene matches: 0. This CDR3 comprises 14 residues. Germline V gives CDR1 MNHEY, CDR2 SMNVEV (reference sequence).

This clone was counted once. This chain uses TRBV19 with TRBJ2-1; D gene unclear. V was shortened by 5 bases and J by 4 bases, with 9 bases between the two germline ends. Germline CDR1 is LNHDA and CDR2 is SQIVND (reference sequence). The CDR3 totals 13 residues. CDR3 amino acids: CASSPGYYNEQFF. DNA of the CDR3: TGTGCCAGTAGTCCCGGGTATTACAATGAGCAGTTCTTC.

The V gene is TRBV5-1, the J gene TRBJ2-3; TRBD2 matches at 8 bases. The germline V gene has CDR1 SGHRS and CDR2 YFSETQ. This CDR3 contains 16 residues. V gave up 4 bases and J gave up 5 bases; unmatched junction bases: 12. The CDR3 loop reads CASSTGLAFGKDTQYF. The CDR3 DNA reads as TGCGCCAGCAGCACCGGACTAGCTTTCGGCAAAGATACGCAGTATTTT.

This chain connects TRBV19 to TRBJ1-2; D possibly corresponds to TRBD1 (5 bases). The CDR3 covers 13 residues. V lost 5 bases, J lost 8 bases, and 15 bases lay in between. The germline CDR1 and CDR2 sequences are LNHDA and SQIVND (reference sequence). The CDR3 DNA sequence: TGTGCCAGTAGTCCCCGGGGGAACAACGGCTACACCTTC. Encoded protein: CASSPRGNNGYTF.

The J gene is TRBJ1-2, the V gene TRBV6-5; tentative D call: TRBD1 (5 bases). Germline assignment: CDR1 MNHEY and CDR2 SVGAGI. The V end was cut by 6 bases, the J end by 1 base, with 12 bases between. There are 14 residues in the CDR3. The CDR3 coding sequence is TGTGCCAGCAGAGTAGGACATGGTAACTATGGCTACACCTTC. Amino acid sequence: CASRVGHGNYGYTF.

The rearrangement joins TRBV27 to TRBJ1-2; 8 bases align to TRBD1. CDR3 length equals 14 residues. The J segment lost 6 bases and the V segment lost 8 bases, leaving 11 bases of the junction unmatched. Germline V lookup: CDR1 MNHEY, CDR2 SMNVEV (reference sequence). The CDR3 DNA follows: TGTGCCAGCCCCTTGGGGGACAGGAAGGATGGCTACACCTTC. Translation: CASPLGDRKDGYTF.